This T cell receptor (beta chain) was found in a study of beta chain features in type 1 diabetes. Study summary: Age, gender and cell yields were similar between patients and healthy donors. Regarding the study as a whole: Patients with type 1 diabetes carried fewer insertions and had more deletions at their VDJ junctions.

The whole isolated RNA underwent reverse transcription, so sequencing captured expressed TCRB transcripts. Clones were read by immunoSEQ multiplex PCR, and TCRdb kept only the in-frame ones, dropping some. In the table there are roughly 500,000 clones, about 30% of which are singletons. The ends were cut back, 5 bases at V and 0 bases at J, with 12 bases in the middle. This CDR3 region has 14 residues. In germline, CDR1 is SGDLS, CDR2 YYNGEE. On this clone: Its specificity is unknown.

The clonotype originates from a young man in good health. Material for sequencing was naive CD4+ T cells from blood. The V and J genes are TRBV9 and TRBJ2-7, with a possible D match to TRBD1 (5 bases). The CDR3 coding sequence is TGTGCCAGCAGTATCGACAGCCGCTCCTACGAGCAGTACTTC. It translates to CASSIDSRSYEQYF.